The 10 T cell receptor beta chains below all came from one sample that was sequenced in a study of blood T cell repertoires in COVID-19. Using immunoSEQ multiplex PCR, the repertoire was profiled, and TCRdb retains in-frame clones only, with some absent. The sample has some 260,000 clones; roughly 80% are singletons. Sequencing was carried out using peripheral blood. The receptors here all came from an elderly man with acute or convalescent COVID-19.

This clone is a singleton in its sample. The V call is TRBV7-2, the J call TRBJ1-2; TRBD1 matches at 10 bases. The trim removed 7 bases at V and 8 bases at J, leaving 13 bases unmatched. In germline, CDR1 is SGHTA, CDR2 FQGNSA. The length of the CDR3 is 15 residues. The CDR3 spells CASIVTGQGIEGYTF. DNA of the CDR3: TGTGCCAGCATTGTTACGGGACAGGGGATTGAAGGCTACACCTTC.

Written as DNA, the CDR3 is TGTGCCAGCAGCTTATACAGGGGATTAAGGGACAATGAGCAGTTCTTC. This encodes CASSLYRGLRDNEQFF. The chain joins TRBV7-6 to TRBJ2-1; 7 bases line up with TRBD1. Looked up from germline, CDR1 is SGHVS and CDR2 is FNYEAQ. This CDR3 contains 16 residues. V lost 2 bases to trimming and J lost 5 bases; unmatched junction nucleotides: 9. Full variable domain (rest looked up from reference TRBV7-6 and TRBJ2-1): GAGVSQSPRYKVTKRGQDVALRCDPISGHVSLYWYRQALGQGPEFLTYFNYEAQQDKSGLPNDRFSAERPEGSISTLTIQRTEQRDSAMYRCASSLYRGLRDNEQFFGPGTRLTVL.

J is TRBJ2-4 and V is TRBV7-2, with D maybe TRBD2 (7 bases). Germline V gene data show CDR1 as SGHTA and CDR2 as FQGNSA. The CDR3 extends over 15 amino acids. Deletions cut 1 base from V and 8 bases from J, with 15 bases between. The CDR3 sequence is CASSLEGGGGYIQYF. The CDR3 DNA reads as TGTGCCAGCAGCTTAGAGGGGGGAGGGGGATACATTCAGTACTTC.

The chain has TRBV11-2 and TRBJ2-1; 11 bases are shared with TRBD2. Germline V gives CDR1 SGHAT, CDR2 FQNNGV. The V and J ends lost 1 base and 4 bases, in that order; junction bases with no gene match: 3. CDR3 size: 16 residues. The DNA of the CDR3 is TGTGCCAGCAGCTTAGTGACTAGCGGGATGTACAATGAGCAGTTCTTC. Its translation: CASSLVTSGMYNEQFF.

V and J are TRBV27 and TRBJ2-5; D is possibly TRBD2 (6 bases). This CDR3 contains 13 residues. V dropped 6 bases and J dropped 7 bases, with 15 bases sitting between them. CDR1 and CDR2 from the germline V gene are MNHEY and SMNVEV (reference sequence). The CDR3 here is CASREGPRGTQYF. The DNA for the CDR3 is TGTGCCAGCAGGGAGGGACCGCGGGGGACCCAGTACTTC.

CDR3 region: CSVEMTASGNTIYF. In DNA, the CDR3 is TGCAGCGTTGAGATGACAGCCTCTGGAAACACCATATATTTT. This rearrangement joins TRBV29-1 to TRBJ1-3; a weak D match, TRBD1 (5 bases). Per germline, CDR1 SQVTM and CDR2 ANQGSEA. The CDR3 length is 14 residues. V was cut by 3 bases and J by 0 bases, with 9 bases left in between.

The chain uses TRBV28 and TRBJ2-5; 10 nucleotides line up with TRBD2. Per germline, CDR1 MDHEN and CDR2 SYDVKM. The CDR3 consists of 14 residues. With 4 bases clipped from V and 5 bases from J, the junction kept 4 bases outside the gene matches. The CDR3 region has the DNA TGTGCCAGCAGTTCCAGCGGGAGGGGTGAGACCCAGTACTTC. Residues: CASSSSGRGETQYF.

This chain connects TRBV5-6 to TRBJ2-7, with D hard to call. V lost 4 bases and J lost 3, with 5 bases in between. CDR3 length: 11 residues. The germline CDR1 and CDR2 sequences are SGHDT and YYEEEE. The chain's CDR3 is CASSNFYEQYF. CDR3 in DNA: TGTGCCAGCAGCAACTTCTACGAGCAGTACTTC.

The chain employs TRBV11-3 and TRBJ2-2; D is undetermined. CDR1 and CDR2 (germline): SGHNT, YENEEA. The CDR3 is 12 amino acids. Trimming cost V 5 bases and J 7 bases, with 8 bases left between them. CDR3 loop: CASSHSGGELFF. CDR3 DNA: TGTGCCAGCAGCCACTCCGGCGGGGAGCTGTTTTTT.

This CDR3 reads CASSATGAYEQYF. For the CDR3, the DNA is TGTGCCAGCAGTGCTACAGGGGCCTACGAGCAGTACTTC. The chain combines TRBV27 with TRBJ2-7, with 7 bases fitting TRBD1. The trim removed 5 bases at V and 2 bases at J, leaving 3 bases unmatched. Looked up from germline, CDR1 is MNHEY and CDR2 is SMNVEV (reference sequence). The CDR3 totals 13 residues.